This TCR beta chain emerged from a study of blood T cell repertoires in COVID-19 (dated by TCRdb to about 2020). A note on the overall study: The collaborator samples originated in the United States, Italy and Spain and spanned the acute and convalescent phases of COVID-19. The prospective study material was composed of cDNA or gDNA derived from T cells, B-cell-depleted T cells, or PBMCs. Subjects who had been exposed to COVID-19, were actively infected with it, or had recovered from it provided the deeply sampled blood TCRbeta repertoires that made up the dataset. The repertoires were released in a freely available public database intended as a resource for research on the immune response to SARS-CoV-2. The samples were drawn from two sources: the first 160 participants of the ongoing ImmuneRACE study, and fewer than 1,500 subjects contributed by 6 global collaborators. Nearly every sample came with metadata listing a de-identified subject ID, COVID-19 status, age in years and sex. HLA class I and class II types, where available, came from metadata supplied by the sample provider rather than from assay-based typing. Study-wide findings and limitations: The amount of clinical and demographic metadata varied by source and participant and was provided uncurated.

In the case of this clone: Its target antigen remains unknown. No qualities accompany the bases; no much larger clone lies one base away.

The immunoSEQ Assay, a bias-controlled multiplex PCR, was used to amplify TCRbeta CDR3 regions from genomic DNA. Under the source paper's analysis protocol: The number of nucleated cells in each sample was estimated by amplification of reference gene primers within the assay. To quantify the absolute abundance of each unique TCRbeta CDR3 rearrangement, sequence reads were collapsed and filtered. For each sample, productive Simpson clonality was calculated as the square root of Simpson's diversity index across productive rearrangements. In TCRdb, the immuneACCESS table is reduced to in-frame sequences with V and J assigned. These tables do not hold every clone; where another copy was compared, an unresolved V gene accounts for under half, and the others remain unexplained. V, J and clone size are those of that table, while D and trimming were read from the DNA. This sample has some 99,000 clones in its table, and 85% to 90% of those were observed once. The ten largest clonotypes hold roughly 4.2% of the sample.

CDR1 and CDR2 were assigned from the germline V gene as SGHRS and YFSETQ. Spanning cysteine to phenylalanine, the CDR3 consists of 14 amino acids. The kept DNA is CDR3 alone, 42 bases in frame from the first base. V ends up 2 bases short and J 3 bases short, with an unmatched junction base count of 2. One collaborating source in Seattle enrolled patients while the patients were actively infected and followed the patients over time throughout the course of disease. Collaborating institutions collected whole blood in K2EDTA tubes following their own protocols. For TCRbeta analysis, collaborators shipped samples as frozen whole blood, isolated PBMCs, or DNA extracted from either of those sample types.

Sequencing was carried out using peripheral blood. This receptor was taken from a human donor with COVID-19, enrolled during active disease. The donor label of this sample is uncertain. The receptor chain draws on TRBV5-1 and TRBJ2-1; TRBD1 matches 7 bases in the middle. For the CDR3, the sequence is CASSLGTDYNEQFF. Read as DNA, the sequence is TGCGCCAGCAGCTTAGGGACAGACTACAATGAGCAGTTCTTC.